These 27 T cell receptor beta chains were sequenced from one sample in a study of blood T cells in healthy people across ages. The authors ran a second PCR of about 7 to 11 cycles using a sample-barcoded 5' primer and a J-beta primer mix. TCRdb passed the 5' RACE reads through MiXCR, listing each CDR3 protein once. There are some 700,000 distinct CDR3 sequences in the sample; over 20% occur only once, and around a fifth lies in the top ten. The sequencing input was blood. Every receptor here comes from a man aged 65 to 85 in good health.

This clonotype was detected only a few times. The V call is TRBV28, the J call TRBJ1-4; tentative D call: TRBD1 (5 bases). The CDR3 totals 15 residues. Trimming pared 4 bases from V and 0 bases from J, leaving 9 bases between. From germline, CDR1 is MDHEN and CDR2 SYDVKM. The CDR3 DNA reads as TGTGCCAGCAGTTCAGGGACCTCAACTAATGAAAAACTGTTTTTT. Translation: CASSSGTSTNEKLFF.

The sample holds a few counts of this clonotype. The chain employs TRBV7-8 and TRBJ2-7, with TRBD1 as a possible D gene (5 bases). V lost 5 bases and J 4 bases, leaving 21 bases between the germline ends. Germline values: CDR1 SGHVS, CDR2 FQNEAQ. The CDR3 has 16 residues. CDR3 amino acids: CASSLRQSDLHYEQYF. The CDR3 region has the DNA TGTGCCAGCAGCCTCCGACAGTCCGATCTACATTACGAGCAGTACTTC.

The chain carries TRBV10-3 and TRBJ2-2, with D perhaps TRBD1 (5 bases). Germline loops: CDR1 ENHRY, CDR2 SYGVKD. V was clipped by 8 bases and J by 2 bases, with 12 bases between them. This CDR3 region has 14 residues. This CDR3 is CAIGEGVNTGELFF. The CDR3 coding sequence is TGTGCCATCGGAGAAGGGGTTAACACCGGGGAGCTGTTTTTT.

This clonotype was picked up a small number of times. The rearrangement joins TRBV2 to TRBJ2-5, with D perhaps matching TRBD1 (6 bases). This CDR3 region has 16 residues. Germline V lookup: CDR1 SNHLY, CDR2 FYNNEI. Between the trimmed V and J ends, which lost 6 bases and 0 bases, there was a span of 17 bases. The CDR3 region has the DNA TGTGCCAGCAGACTACGGACAGAGGTCTACCAAGAGACCCAGTACTTC. It codes for CASRLRTEVYQETQYF.

The V call is TRBV20-1, the J call TRBJ2-3, with 14 nucleotides matching TRBD2. Germline assignment: CDR1 DFQATT and CDR2 SNEGSKA (reference sequence). V lost 4 bases, J lost 5 bases, and 14 bases stayed unmatched. This CDR3 comprises 18 residues. CDR3: CSAKGTSGSNVLVDTQYF. In DNA, the CDR3 is TGCAGTGCTAAAGGGACTAGCGGGAGTAACGTTTTGGTAGATACGCAGTATTTT.

This chain uses TRBV11-2 with TRBJ2-7; a weak D match, TRBD1 (6 bases). The length of the CDR3 is 12 residues. Germline V gives CDR1 SGHAT, CDR2 FQNNGV. Written as DNA, the CDR3 is TGTGTCAGCAGCCTACAGGGTTACGAGCAGTACGTC. Amino acid sequence: CVSSLQGYEQYV.

The chain joins TRBV7-9 to TRBJ2-5; 12 nucleotides align to TRBD2. V was pared by 0 bases and J by 7 bases, with 3 bases of the junction left unmatched. The CDR3 sequence is 15 residues long. Germline CDR1 reads SEHNR; CDR2 reads FQNEAQ (reference sequence). The CDR3 loop is CASSLAGLAGRTQYF. In nucleotides, the CDR3 is TGTGCCAGCAGCTTAGCTGGACTAGCGGGGAGGACCCAGTACTTC. The full variable domain, rest sourced from reference TRBV7-9 and TRBJ2-5, is DTGVSQNPRHKITKRGQNVTFRCDPISEHNRLYWYRQTLGQGPEFLTYFQNEAQLEKSRLLSDRFSAERPKGSFSTLEIQRTEQGDSAMYLCASSLAGLAGRTQYFGPGTRLLVL.

In DNA, the CDR3 is TGTGCCTCCAAGACTAGCGGGAGCACAGATACGCAGTATTTT. Translating it yields CASKTSGSTDTQYF. The chain couples TRBV19 to TRBJ2-3; 10 positions match TRBD2. This CDR3 is 14 amino acids long. The germline CDR1 and CDR2 sequences are LNHDA and SQIVND (reference sequence). V dropped 11 bases and J dropped 0; count of bases not matched to a gene: 5. The full variable domain, in which reference TRBV19 and TRBJ2-3 provide the parts outside the CDR3, is DGGITQSPKYLFRKEGQNVTLSCEQNLNHDAMYWYRQDPGQGLRLIYYSQIVNDFQKGDIAEGYSVSREKKESFPLTVTSAQKNPTAFYLCASKTSGSTDTQYFGPGTRLTVL.

This clonotype was recorded a few times. The chain uses TRBV12-3 or TRBV12-4 and TRBJ1-4; 7 bases are a match to TRBD1. V was pared by 6 bases and J by 8 bases, with 9 bases of the junction left unmatched. CDR3 length: 14 residues. The CDR3 protein is CASRDRAAGEKLFF. CDR3 nucleotides: TGTGCCAGCAGAGACAGGGCCGCGGGGGAAAAACTGTTTTTT.

Here the CDR3 DNA reads TGTGCCAGCAGCCGAGACAGCTTTAGCACAGATACGCAGTATTTT. Translating gives CASSRDSFSTDTQYF. This chain links TRBV4-2 with TRBJ2-3; TRBD1 might be the D (5 bases). Germline values: CDR1 LGHNA, CDR2 YNFKEQ. V was cut by 4 bases and J by 0 bases, with 11 bases left in between. This CDR3 contains 15 residues.

This clonotype was seen more than once but under ten times. The gene calls are TRBV4-1 and TRBJ2-3, with 9 bases lining up with TRBD2. The CDR3 is made up of 16 amino acids. V dropped 3 bases and J dropped 3; count of bases not matched to a gene: 7. CDR1 is MGHRA and CDR2 is YSYEKL in the germline V gene. CDR3 residues: CASSQGLAQGTDTQYF. The CDR3 DNA reads as TGCGCCAGCAGCCAGGGACTAGCCCAGGGGACAGATACGCAGTATTTT.

The chain is built from TRBV18 and TRBJ1-5, with 9 positions matching TRBD1. In germline, CDR1 is KGHSH, CDR2 LQKENI. Germline trimming cut 4 bases from V and 6 bases from J; bases unmatched to any gene: 10. CDR3 length: 16 amino acids. The CDR3 DNA reads TGTGCCAGCTCACTAGGACAGGGGAGTATTTCTCAGCCCCAGCATTTT. This encodes CASSLGQGSISQPQHF.

This clonotype was detected only a few times. The V call is TRBV18, the J call TRBJ2-1, with TRBD2 matching over 10 bases. Per germline, CDR1 KGHSH and CDR2 LQKENI. V gave up 3 bases and J gave up 9 bases; unmatched junction bases: 8. The CDR3 consists of 15 residues. This CDR3 reads CASSPGLAERGEQFF. DNA of the CDR3: TGTGCCAGCTCACCCGGACTAGCGGAACGGGGTGAGCAGTTCTTC.

In its sample, this clonotype was seen once. One junction end does not reproduce the germline sequence, and a read error may be involved. The gene calls are TRBV7-2 and TRBJ1-5; a weak D match, TRBD1 (5 bases). Germline V gene lookup returns CDR1 SGHTA and CDR2 FQGNSA. This CDR3 is 15 amino acids long. In nucleotides, the CDR3 is TGTGCCAGCAGCTTACAGGGACTTAGCAATCACCCCCAGCATTTT. Translation: CASSLQGLSNHPQHF.

This clonotype turned up a few times. The chain has TRBV5-1 and TRBJ2-1; 9 bases line up with TRBD2. The junction had 5 bases not matched to a gene; V was cut back by 5 bases and J by 5 bases. Germline V gene lookup returns CDR1 SGHRS and CDR2 YFSETQ. The CDR3 covers 14 residues. CDR3 residues: CASRKIAGDNEQFF. The CDR3 DNA reads as TGCGCCAGCAGGAAAATAGCGGGGGACAATGAGCAGTTCTTC.

This clonotype has more than one count but fewer than ten. The chain is built from TRBV9 and TRBJ2-1, with D possibly matching TRBD2 (6 bases). CDR1 SGDLS and CDR2 YYNGEE come from the germline V gene. Trimming stripped 3 bases from V and 5 bases from J, with 18 bases between. The CDR3 is 16 residues long. The CDR3 here is CASSGGGTLGDNEQFF. The CDR3 DNA follows: TGTGCCAGCAGCGGGGGTGGGACTCTCGGGGACAATGAGCAGTTCTTC.

CDR3 amino acids: CASKRDRVTQPQHF. The CDR3 DNA sequence: TGTGCCAGCAAACGAGACAGGGTGACTCAGCCCCAGCATTTT. This chain connects TRBV6-2 or TRBV6-3 to TRBJ1-5; 7 nucleotides agree with TRBD1. Germline-derived CDR1 and CDR2 are MNHEY and SVGEGT. V shed 7 bases, J shed 6 bases, and the junction held 9 bases outside the gene matches. The CDR3 extends over 14 amino acids.

This clonotype was seen repeatedly, ten times or more. J is TRBJ2-5 and V is TRBV4-3, with D hard to call. V lost 1 base, J lost 2 bases, and 14 bases lay in between. Germline V gene sequence: CDR1 LGHNA, CDR2 YSLEER. The CDR3 consists of 16 residues. The CDR3 loop is CASSQVDTGFQETQYF. The DNA of the CDR3 is TGCGCCAGCAGCCAAGTTGACACCGGATTTCAAGAGACCCAGTACTTC.

V usage is TRBV7-8 and J usage is TRBJ1-1; the D gene is possibly TRBD1 (5 bases). CDR1 and CDR2 from the germline V gene are SGHVS and FQNEAQ. Trimming cost V 6 bases and J 1 base, with 12 bases left between them. The CDR3 loop spans 14 amino acids. In DNA, the CDR3 is TGTGCCAGCAGATTACAGGCAAAGAACACTGAAGCTTTCTTT. This codes for CASRLQAKNTEAFF.

The chain links TRBV12-3 or TRBV12-4 to TRBJ1-1; TRBD1 matches at 9 bases. V was pared by 6 bases and J by 5 bases, with 4 bases of the junction left unmatched. The CDR3 spans 13 residues. CDR3 residues: CASRGQGRTEAFF. The CDR3 region has the DNA TGTGCCAGCAGGGGACAGGGCAGGACTGAAGCTTTCTTT.

With regard to this clonotype: A read error is likely, as this CDR3 ends without the conserved phenylalanine or tryptophan. The CDR3 bases are TGTGCCAGCAGCGAAAAGGGAGAAGGCAGTAATGGCTACACCTCC. Its protein is CASSEKGEGSNGYTS. The chain employs TRBV9 and TRBJ1-2; the D is unclear. CDR1 is SGDLS, CDR2 YYNGEE, per germline. The CDR3 sequence is 15 residues long. V was shortened by 3 bases and J by 6 bases, with 18 bases between the two germline ends.

In regard to this clonotype: A much larger clone is a single base away; this may be a read error. The CDR3 loop reads CACSFSGTSGPGGEQFF. The CDR3 region has the DNA TGTGCCTGCAGCTTCTCCGGGACTAGCGGCCCCGGGGGTGAGCAGTTCTTC. The chain recombines TRBV5-5 with TRBJ2-5; 11 bases are a match to TRBD2. The J call may be mistaken, given a closer DNA end match to TRBJ2-1. Germline assignment: CDR1 SGHKS and CDR2 YYEKEE (reference sequence). CDR3 length: 17 residues.

This clonotype was observed a handful of times. This chain connects TRBV28 to TRBJ2-3; 15 bases map to TRBD2. V lost 5 bases and J lost 1; bases outside the gene matches: 7. The germline gives CDR1 MDHEN, CDR2 SYDVKM. The CDR3 has 18 residues. The CDR3 loop reads CASSGGTSGRRGTDTQYF. The CDR3 DNA is TGTGCCAGCAGTGGAGGGACTAGCGGGAGGAGAGGCACAGATACGCAGTATTTT.

The chain is built from TRBV7-6 and TRBJ1-4; D not resolved. Germline-derived CDR1 and CDR2 are SGHVS and FNYEAQ. With 5 bases removed from V and 0 bases from J, the gap between germline ends came to 13 bases. The CDR3 is 16 amino acids. DNA of the CDR3: TGTGCCAGCAGCCGCCGGCAGCGAGCAACTAATGAAAAACTGTTTTTT. This encodes CASSRRQRATNEKLFF.

In this sample, this clonotype turned up a few times. The chain couples TRBV5-1 to TRBJ1-1; 9 bases fit TRBD1. The CDR3 runs 15 residues. Germline-derived CDR1 and CDR2 are SGHRS and YFSETQ. Germline trimming cut 2 bases from V and 6 bases from J; bases unmatched to any gene: 8. CDR3 amino acids: CASSLIQGASAEAFF. The CDR3 DNA is TGCGCCAGCAGCTTAATACAGGGGGCGTCGGCTGAAGCTTTCTTT.

This clonotype was counted a few times. This chain joins TRBV28 and TRBJ2-7; 9 positions match TRBD2. The J call may be wrong; the DNA end is better matched by TRBJ2-5. The germline V gene has CDR1 MDHEN and CDR2 SYDVKM. CDR3 length: 14 amino acids. The CDR3 region is CASRPGTSSETQYF. The CDR3, as DNA: TGTGCCAGCAGACCCGGGACTAGCTCAGAGACCCAGTACTTC.

The chain carries TRBV2 and TRBJ1-1; the D is unclear. This CDR3 contains 11 residues. The V end was cut by 5 bases, the J end by 11 bases, with 12 bases between. Germline V gene lookup returns CDR1 SNHLY and CDR2 FYNNEI. The CDR3 DNA is TGTGCCAGCAGTACGCCCGATCTCGCTTTCTTT. The encoded protein is CASSTPDLAFF.